The source of this TCR beta chain is a study of breast tumors, draining lymph nodes, adjacent tissues. Regarding the study as a whole: Tumor TCR diversity was below lymph nodes but above nontumor tissue. Most tumor T cells seemingly derive from lymph node, then expand in tumor.

TCRdb recomputed calls from the multiplex PCR reads with MiXCR, one row per CDR3 protein. This sample yields 150,000 or so distinct CDR3 sequences, of which roughly 35% are seen a single time; about 4.1% belongs to the top ten. The CDR3 extends over 14 amino acids. The germline V gene has CDR1 MGHDK and CDR2 SYGVNS. With 4 bases removed from V and 5 bases from J, the gap between germline ends came to 9 bases. Samples came from axillary lymph nodes draining the breast cancer. This clonotype came up many times. Its specificity is unknown. The source is a female donor with breast cancer. Some clones in this sample may be carry-over from other donors' samples. This rearrangement joins TRBV25-1 to TRBJ1-6; D is unresolved. The specimen sequenced was axillary lymph node tissue. CDR3 protein: CASSASGNNSPLHF. In nucleotides, the CDR3 is TGTGCCAGCAGTGCAAGCGGGAATAATTCACCCCTCCACTTT.